A single sample is the source of the 29 T cell receptor beta chains below, sequenced in a study of blood T cell repertoires in COVID-19. Sequencing used immunoSEQ multiplex PCR; TCRdb keeps in-frame clones, though not all of them. The sample consists of around 70,000 clones, over 75% of them appearing once. The specimen was peripheral blood. These receptors were taken from a woman between 18 and 29 years old with acute or convalescent COVID-19.

The chain joins TRBV7-8 to TRBJ1-1, with 9 bases fitting TRBD1. Looked up from germline, CDR1 is SGHVS and CDR2 is FQNEAQ. The trim removed 8 bases at V and 1 base at J, leaving 5 bases unmatched. This CDR3 has 14 residues. This CDR3 is CASGPDRGNTEAFF. Here the CDR3 DNA reads TGTGCCAGCGGCCCGGACAGGGGGAACACTGAAGCTTTCTTT.

The gene calls are TRBV6-5 and TRBJ2-7; 9 bases align to TRBD1. Germline loops: CDR1 MNHEY, CDR2 SVGAGI. The CDR3 sequence is 14 residues long. Losses at the gene ends were 5 bases for V and 5 bases for J; bases not matched to a gene: 7. The CDR3 DNA reads TGTGCCAGCAGTATACAGGGGGCGCACGACGAGCAGTACTTC. It codes for CASSIQGAHDEQYF.

On this clone itself: At one end, the junction sequence differs from germline, possibly due to a read error. As DNA, the CDR3 is TGTGCCAGCAGAGAAGGACAGGGAATAACTAATGAAAAACTGTTTTTT. Translated: CASREGQGITNEKLFF. This chain connects TRBV6-1 to TRBJ1-4, with 8 bases that match TRBD1. CDR1 and CDR2 (germline): MNHNS, SASEGT. The CDR3 loop spans 16 amino acids.

The chain recombines TRBV28 with TRBJ2-7, with TRBD1 as a possible D gene (6 bases). V lost 8 bases, J lost 4 bases, and 12 bases lay in between. The CDR3 has 12 residues. CDR1 is MDHEN, CDR2 SYDVKM, per germline. The CDR3 loop is CASQEQGYEQYF. The CDR3 region has the DNA TGTGCCAGCCAAGAACAGGGTTACGAGCAGTACTTC.

V usage is TRBV6-5 and J usage is TRBJ1-1; D is perhaps TRBD1 (5 bases). The CDR3 is 14 amino acids. Trimming took off 7 bases at V and 3 bases at J, with 15 bases between the two ends. Germline V gene sequence: CDR1 MNHEY, CDR2 SVGAGI. CDR3 in amino acids: CASTDGGVDTEAFF. The CDR3 region has the DNA TGTGCCAGCACCGACGGGGGGGTTGACACTGAAGCTTTCTTT.

The gene calls are TRBV29-1 and TRBJ1-2, with 7 positions matching TRBD1. Germline V gives CDR1 SQVTM, CDR2 ANQGSEA. There are 15 residues in the CDR3. V lost 7 bases, J lost 0 bases, and 11 bases stayed unmatched. Here the CDR3 DNA reads TGCAGCGCCAGACAAGTTACAGGGGCTAACTATGGCTACACCTTC. Encoded protein: CSARQVTGANYGYTF.

This clone was observed a few times. V and J are TRBV24-1 and TRBJ2-3; 7 positions match TRBD1. The CDR3 length is 15 residues. The germline V gene encodes CDR1 KGHDR and CDR2 SFDVKD. With V trimmed by 9 bases and J by 5 bases, 13 bases remained unmatched. CDR3 protein: CATSGADRLKDTQYF. As DNA, the CDR3 is TGTGCCACCTCAGGAGCGGACAGGTTAAAAGATACGCAGTATTTT.

This clone was counted between two and nine times. This sequence joins TRBV7-2 and TRBJ1-1, with no clear D. This CDR3 spans 15 amino acids. CDR1 and CDR2 (germline): SGHTA, FQGNSA. The ends were cut back, 5 bases at V and 4 bases at J, with 17 bases in the middle. The CDR3 bases are TGTGCCAGCAGCCCAAAGTGGCGCGGGCCCACTGAAGCTTTCTTT. Its protein is CASSPKWRGPTEAFF.

V is TRBV24-1 and J is TRBJ2-1; D perhaps matches TRBD1 (6 bases). The CDR3 is made up of 17 amino acids. The germline V gene encodes CDR1 KGHDR and CDR2 SFDVKD. V shed 6 bases and J shed 4 bases, with 21 bases lying between them. The CDR3 DNA sequence: TGTGCCACCAGTAAACCTTTGGGGCCAGGGGTATACAATGAGCAGTTCTTC. Translating it yields CATSKPLGPGVYNEQFF.

The V call is TRBV24-1, the J call TRBJ2-7, with 7 bases matching TRBD1. Losses at the gene ends were 9 bases for V and 1 base for J; bases not matched to a gene: 5. CDR3 length: 13 amino acids. CDR1 is KGHDR, CDR2 SFDVKD, per germline. The CDR3 bases are TGTGCCACCCAGGGACAGAATTCCTACGAGCAGTACTTC. Protein product: CATQGQNSYEQYF.

V usage is TRBV7-9 and J usage is TRBJ2-1; 7 bases map to TRBD1. J gave up 0 bases and V 2 bases, and 1 base lay outside the gene matches. Looked up from germline, CDR1 is SEHNR and CDR2 is FQNEAQ (reference sequence). The CDR3 runs 15 residues. The CDR3: CASSLSGGSYNEQFF. The CDR3 DNA follows: TGTGCCAGCAGCTTATCAGGGGGCTCCTACAATGAGCAGTTCTTC.

This clone was observed a single time. The J gene is TRBJ2-2, the V gene TRBV10-2; D may be TRBD1 (5 bases). The V gene lost 8 bases and the J gene lost 6 bases, with 13 bases spanning the gap. The germline gives CDR1 WSHSY, CDR2 SAAADI. This CDR3 region has 13 residues. The CDR3 DNA is TGCGCCAGCCGGCAGGGCAGTCCCGGGGAGCTGTTTTTT. It is translated as CASRQGSPGELFF.

This sequence joins TRBV7-2 and TRBJ1-1; D call uncertain. Trimming shortened V by 4 bases and J by 3 bases, and 9 bases separated the two germline ends. Germline loops: CDR1 SGHTA, CDR2 FQGNSA. The CDR3 is 13 amino acids. CDR3 protein: CASSSQRYTEAFF. The CDR3 DNA sequence: TGTGCCAGCAGCTCCCAACGGTACACTGAAGCTTTCTTT.

The CDR3 loop reads CASSLGDRNYGYTF. The CDR3 DNA reads as TGTGCCAGCAGCTTGGGGGACAGAAACTATGGCTACACCTTC. The rearrangement links TRBV5-6 to TRBJ1-2, with TRBD1 matching 7 bases. There are 14 residues in the CDR3. Germline V gene sequence: CDR1 SGHDT, CDR2 YYEEEE. Trimming removed 0 bases from V and 2 bases from J; junction bases left unmatched: 1. Filled out from reference TRBV5-6 and TRBJ1-2, the complete variable domain reads DAGVTQSPTHLIKTRGQQVTLRCSPKSGHDTVSWYQQALGQGPQFIFQYYEEEERQRGNFPDRFSGHQFPNYSSELNVNALLLGDSALYLCASSLGDRNYGYTFGSGTRLTVV.

The gene calls are TRBV6-2 or TRBV6-3 and TRBJ2-7, with D possibly matching TRBD2 (5 bases). The length of the CDR3 is 15 residues. The germline V gene encodes CDR1 MNHEY and CDR2 SVGEGT. Trimming shortened V by 4 bases and J by 2 bases, and 15 bases separated the two germline ends. Written as DNA, the CDR3 is TGTGCCAGCAGTTTCGCGACCCGAGGGACCTACGAGCAGTACTTC. Its protein product is CASSFATRGTYEQYF.

This chain connects TRBV19 to TRBJ2-1, with unresolved D. The V gene's germline CDR1 is LNHDA and CDR2 SQIVND (reference sequence). V dropped 0 bases and J dropped 0 bases, with 9 bases sitting between them. The CDR3 runs to 16 residues. CDR3 bases: TGTGCCAGTAGTATAGATCAAAGGAGCTCCTACAATGAGCAGTTCTTC. Its translation: CASSIDQRSSYNEQFF.

The chain links TRBV7-9 to TRBJ2-3; a possible D gene is TRBD2 (5 bases). Trimming stripped 4 bases from V and 0 bases from J, with 11 bases between. CDR1 SEHNR and CDR2 FQNEAQ come from the germline V gene (reference sequence). The CDR3 runs 15 residues. In nucleotides, the CDR3 is TGTGCCAGCAGCTCGGCGGGCCTAAGCACAGATACGCAGTATTTT. It codes for CASSSAGLSTDTQYF. Using reference TRBV7-9 and TRBJ2-3 for the parts outside the CDR3, the full variable domain is DTGVSQNPRHKITKRGQNVTFRCDPISEHNRLYWYRQTLGQGPEFLTYFQNEAQLEKSRLLSDRFSAERPKGSFSTLEIQRTEQGDSAMYLCASSSAGLSTDTQYFGPGTRLTVL.

The chain combines TRBV10-3 with TRBJ1-1, with unresolved D. Trimming pared 0 bases from V and 7 bases from J, leaving 9 bases between. The germline V gene has CDR1 ENHRY and CDR2 SYGVKD. This CDR3 region has 13 residues. The CDR3 DNA reads as TGTGCCATCAGTGAGTCTGCGGGGATTGAAGCTTTCTTT. Its protein is CAISESAGIEAFF.

CDR3 coding DNA: TGTGCCACCAGCAGTCCGTCTAGCGGGGGGAACACCGGGGAGCTGTTTTTT. It codes for CATSSPSSGGNTGELFF. The chain combines TRBV15 with TRBJ2-2, with 10 bases that match TRBD2. CDR3 length: 17 residues. Germline assignment: CDR1 LNHNV and CDR2 YYDKDF (reference sequence). V lost 3 bases and J lost 1; bases outside the gene matches: 5.

This clone occurred once. The chain is built from TRBV7-9 and TRBJ1-6, with D uncertain. This CDR3 is built from 13 residues. CDR1 and CDR2 (germline): SEHNR, FQNEAQ (reference sequence). The V end was cut by 2 bases, the J end by 15 bases, with 14 bases between. The CDR3 coding sequence is TGTGCCAGCAGCTTATCAGGCCAAGGAGGCCTCCACTTT. Protein product: CASSLSGQGGLHF.

The V and J genes are TRBV2 and TRBJ2-3; D not certain. Per the germline V gene, CDR1 is SNHLY and CDR2 is FYNNEI. This CDR3 is built from 13 residues. Trimming took 4 bases from V and 0 from J, leaving 5 bases between them. This CDR3 is CASSARSTDTQYF. The CDR3 DNA reads TGTGCCAGCAGTGCCAGGAGCACAGATACGCAGTATTTT.

The V gene is TRBV5-6, the J gene TRBJ1-1, with D possibly TRBD1 on 6 matching bases. The CDR3 contains 15 residues. From germline, CDR1 is SGHDT and CDR2 YYEEEE. The germline V and J ends were trimmed by 2 bases and 4 bases, with 15 bases remaining between them. For the CDR3, the DNA is TGTGCCAGCAGCTTTGCACAGGGACGTGGCACTGAAGCTTTCTTT. It is translated as CASSFAQGRGTEAFF.

The genes are TRBV5-6 and TRBJ2-4; D may be TRBD1 (6 bases). This CDR3 is 14 amino acids long. Trimming pared 4 bases from V and 7 bases from J, leaving 15 bases between. Germline CDR1 is SGHDT and CDR2 is YYEEEE. The CDR3 here is CASSPRQALNIQYF. The CDR3 nucleotides read TGTGCCAGCAGCCCAAGACAGGCCCTTAACATTCAGTACTTC. The full variable domain, its missing parts supplied by reference TRBV5-6 and TRBJ2-4, is DAGVTQSPTHLIKTRGQQVTLRCSPKSGHDTVSWYQQALGQGPQFIFQYYEEEERQRGNFPDRFSGHQFPNYSSELNVNALLLGDSALYLCASSPRQALNIQYFGAGTRLSVL.

This clone showed up just a few times. This chain connects TRBV7-9 to TRBJ2-7; possibly TRBD2 for D (6 bases). Between the trimmed V and J ends, which lost 5 bases and 3 bases, there was a span of 17 bases. The CDR3 consists of 15 residues. Per germline, CDR1 SEHNR and CDR2 FQNEAQ (reference sequence). This chain's CDR3 is CASSTIRDSNYEQYF. DNA for the CDR3: TGTGCCAGCAGCACAATCCGGGACTCCAACTACGAGCAGTACTTC.

The rearrangement uses TRBV28 and TRBJ2-4; D is uncertain. Trimming stripped 3 bases from V and 1 base from J, with 10 bases between. This CDR3 is 15 amino acids long. The germline CDR1 and CDR2 sequences are MDHEN and SYDVKM. CDR3: CASSFSAGAKNIQYF. Written as DNA, the CDR3 is TGTGCCAGCAGTTTTTCGGCCGGGGCCAAAAACATTCAGTACTTC.

The chain has TRBV5-1 and TRBJ1-3; TRBD1 is a possible D gene (5 bases). The CDR3 loop spans 15 amino acids. CDR1 and CDR2 (germline): SGHRS, YFSETQ. Trimming removed 0 bases at V and 2 bases at J, with 9 bases between. As DNA, the CDR3 is TGCGCCAGCAGCTTGGAACCAGGGACTGGAAACACCATATATTTT. This codes for CASSLEPGTGNTIYF.

V usage is TRBV19 and J usage is TRBJ2-1; tentatively, D is TRBD1 (5 bases). In germline, CDR1 is LNHDA, CDR2 SQIVND (reference sequence). The CDR3 covers 12 residues. V shed 1 base and J shed 15 bases, with 13 bases lying between them. CDR3 loop: CASSIGGQGLFF. The DNA of the CDR3 is TGTGCCAGTAGTATAGGGGGCCAGGGTCTGTTCTTC.

The chain links TRBV5-1 to TRBJ2-1; 7 positions match TRBD1. Germline V CDR1 and CDR2: SGHRS, YFSETQ. This CDR3 is built from 14 residues. Trimming cost V 4 bases and J 4 bases; bases outside gene matches: 5. CDR3 coding DNA: TGCGCCAGCAGCGCCGGGACAGCATACAATGAGCAGTTCTTC. Amino acid sequence: CASSAGTAYNEQFF.

The chain employs TRBV15 and TRBJ2-7, with 9 bases identical to TRBD1. The germline V gene encodes CDR1 LNHNV and CDR2 YYDKDF (reference sequence). Unmatched junction bases numbered 6, after V lost 3 bases and J lost 3 bases. The CDR3 loop spans 15 amino acids. The DNA of the CDR3 is TGTGCCACCAGCAGTACCCGGGACAGGGACTACGAGCAGTACTTC. Its protein product is CATSSTRDRDYEQYF.